This T cell receptor beta chain derives from a study of blood T cells in healthy people across ages. This CDR3 has 13 amino acids. V was cut by 8 bases and J by 5 bases, with 12 bases left in between. Per sample, at least 5 micrograms of total RNA were extracted. PCR was performed a second time for about 7 to 12 cycles using a sample-barcoded 5' primer and a J-beta primer mix. TCRdb reprocessed the 5' RACE reads with MiXCR, giving one entry per CDR3 protein. The data hold more than 550,000 distinct CDR3 sequences, with 22% observed a single time. This clonotype was seen ten or more times. Its antigen is still unknown. Study-level points and caveats: Lack of knowledge of donor CMV status possibly confounded expanded clonotype changes. While age rose, TCR beta diversity per million T cells dropped in a roughly linear way. Comparison with aged donors showed that long-lived donors had more naive CD4+ cells and higher diversity.

The chain recombines TRBV12-3 or TRBV12-4 with TRBJ1-4; D unresolved. The origin of this receptor is an older man in good health. Sequenced input: blood. The DNA for the CDR3 is TGTGCCAGCTGTGGGTACGGGAATGAAAAACTGTTTTTT. Protein: CASCGYGNEKLFF.